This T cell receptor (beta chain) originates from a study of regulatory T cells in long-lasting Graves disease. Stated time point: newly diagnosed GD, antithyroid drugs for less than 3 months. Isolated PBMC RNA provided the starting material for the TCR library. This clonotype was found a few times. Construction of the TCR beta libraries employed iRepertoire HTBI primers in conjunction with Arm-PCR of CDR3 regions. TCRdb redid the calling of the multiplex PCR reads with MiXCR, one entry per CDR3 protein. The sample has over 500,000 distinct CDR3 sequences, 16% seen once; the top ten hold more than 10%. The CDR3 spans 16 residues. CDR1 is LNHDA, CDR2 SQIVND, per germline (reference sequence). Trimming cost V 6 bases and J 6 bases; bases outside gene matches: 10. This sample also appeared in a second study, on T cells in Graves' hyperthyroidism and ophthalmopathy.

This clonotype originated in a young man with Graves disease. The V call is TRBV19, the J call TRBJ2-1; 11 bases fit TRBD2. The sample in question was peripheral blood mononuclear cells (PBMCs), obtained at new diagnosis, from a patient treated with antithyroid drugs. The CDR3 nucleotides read TGTGCCAGTAGCGGTAGCGGGAGGGTTCGGGTCAATGAGCAGTTCTTC. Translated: CASSGSGRVRVNEQFF.